Listed below are T cell receptor beta chains from one sample, sequenced in a study of blood T cell repertoires in COVID-19. Produced via immunoSEQ multiplex PCR; TCRdb's table is partial and in-frame only. Of 250,000 to 300,000 clones detected, 91% appear once; the ten largest clones hold 1.2%. Sequenced input: PBMCs or T cells enriched from blood (not recorded which). The receptor source for this set is a human donor in a cohort exposed to, infected with or recovered from COVID-19 (not recorded which). The donor label of this sample is uncertain. Both conserved end residues are part of each CDR3. D genes are given only for firm matches. Where a row states a size, it is once, few, many or the class of an expanded clone; other rows omit it.

len | abundance | j_gene | v_gene | d_gene | CDR3nt | CDR3aa
15 | few | TRBJ2-2 | TRBV11-2 | NA | TGTGCCAGCAGCCCAGCCCAGGGGAACACCGGGGAGCTGTTTTTT | CASSPAQGNTGELFF
13 | once | TRBJ2-5 | TRBV7-9 | NA | TGTGCCAGCAGCTGGGGGCGGGGGGAGACCCAGTACTTC | CASSWGRGETQYF
17 | NA | TRBJ2-7 | TRBV4-1 | NA | TGCGCCAGCAGCCAAGGGCCGCGGGGACGAAACTTCTACGAGCAGTACTTC | CASSQGPRGRNFYEQYF
14 | NA | TRBJ1-2 | TRBV10-3 | NA | TGTGCCATCAGTGAGTCAGGGGGTAACTATGGCTACACCTTC | CAISESGGNYGYTF
16 | NA | TRBJ2-3 | TRBV19 | TRBD1 | TGTGCCAGTAGTCTCCGGGACAGGGGATTCACAGATACGCAGTATTTT | CASSLRDRGFTDTQYF
16 | NA | TRBJ2-5 | TRBV7-3 | TRBD2 | TGTGCCAGCAGCTTAATGGGGACTAGCGAGCGGGAGACCCAGTACTTC | CASSLMGTSERETQYF
16 | NA | TRBJ1-2 | TRBV6-5 | NA | TGTGCCAGCAGTTACGGTGTCCCAGGGGAGGGGTATGGCTACACCTTC | CASSYGVPGEGYGYTF
14 | NA | TRBJ1-1 | TRBV30 | TRBD1 | TGTGCCTGGAGTCTAACAGGGGTGAACACTGAAGCTTTCTTT | CAWSLTGVNTEAFF
17 | NA | TRBJ2-7 | TRBV7-8 | TRBD2 | TGTGCCAGCAGCTTAGTAGAGGGAGCGGGGGGACTTTACGAGCAGTACTTC | CASSLVEGAGGLYEQYF
14 | few | TRBJ2-2 | TRBV7-3 | TRBD1 | TGTGCCAGCAGCCCCAGGGGGTACACCGGGGAGCTGTTTTTT | CASSPRGYTGELFF
11 | NA | TRBJ1-2 | TRBV12-3/TRBV12-4 | TRBD1 | TGTGCCAGCAGTCCGGGACAGGGCTACACCTTC | CASSPGQGYTF
16 | NA | TRBJ2-1 | TRBV7-3 | TRBD2 | TGTGCCAGCAGCTCCGGGCGGGGGGCCTCCTACAATGAGCAGTTCTTC | CASSSGRGASYNEQFF
16 | few | TRBJ1-1 | TRBV18 | NA | TGTGCCAGCTCACCAATATCAGGCAGGGAGAACACTGAAGCTTTCTTT | CASSPISGRENTEAFF
14 | once | TRBJ1-2 | TRBV5-1 | TRBD1 | TGCGCCAGCAGGACAGGGGGCAGGAACTATGGCTACACCTTC | CASRTGGRNYGYTF
13 | NA | TRBJ2-3 | TRBV9 | NA | TGTGCCAGCAGCGTTAATCCCTCAGATACGCAGTATTTT | CASSVNPSDTQYF
12 | NA | TRBJ1-3 | TRBV30 | NA | TGTGCCTGGATGCCAGTTGGAAACACCATATATTTT | CAWMPVGNTIYF
17 | NA | TRBJ2-3 | TRBV25-1 | NA | TGTGCCAGCAGTGATGGGCTCGGACAGCCTAGCACAGATACGCAGTATTTT | CASSDGLGQPSTDTQYF
17 | NA | TRBJ2-1 | TRBV7-6 | TRBD2 | TGTGCCAGCAGCTTCGGGCCTAGCGGGGGGGTTTACAATGAGCAGTTCTTC | CASSFGPSGGVYNEQFF
13 | NA | TRBJ1-4 | TRBV25-1 | NA | TGTGCCAGCAGTGGTAAGACTGCGTCGAAACTGTTTTTT | CASSGKTASKLFF
13 | NA | TRBJ1-2 | TRBV13 | NA | TGTGCCAGCAGCTTAGGAGGGGAAGAAAGCTACACCTTC | CASSLGGEESYTF
17 | NA | TRBJ2-4 | TRBV9 | NA | TGTGCCAGCAGCGCCCTCAGGGAAGGTGCTTACAAAAACATTCAGTACTTC | CASSALREGAYKNIQYF
10 | NA | TRBJ1-2 | TRBV27 | NA | TGTGCCAGTTACTGCACGGGCTACACCTTC | CASYCTGYTF
13 | NA | TRBJ1-2 | TRBV6-5 | NA | TGTGCCAGCAGTTACTCGGCCAACTATGGCTACACCTTC | CASSYSANYGYTF
11 | NA | TRBJ2-7 | TRBV12-3/TRBV12-4 | NA | TGTGCCAGCAGTTCCTACAGTGAGCAGTACTTC | CASSSYSEQYF
13 | NA | TRBJ1-2 | TRBV19 | NA | TGTGCCAGTAGTCCGGGACTCAGCTATGGCTACACCTTC | CASSPGLSYGYTF
15 | NA | TRBJ1-1 | TRBV24-1 | TRBD1 | TGTGCCACCAGTGATGGGGACAGGCCTGGGACTGAAGCTTTCTTT | CATSDGDRPGTEAFF
19 | NA | TRBJ1-4 | TRBV7-9 | TRBD1 | TGTGCCAGCAGCTTAGGTCTCGGGACAGGGGGCGCCCGTCGTGAAAAACTGTTTTTT | CASSLGLGTGGARREKLFF
14 | NA | TRBJ2-2 | TRBV7-3 | TRBD2 | TGTGCCAGCAGCTTGTATCTAGCGGGGGGAGAGCTGTTTTTT | CASSLYLAGGELFF
14 | NA | TRBJ1-5 | TRBV10-2 | TRBD1 | TGCGCCAGCAGGGGGGACAGGCTAGGGCAGCCCCAGCATTTT | CASRGDRLGQPQHF
13 | NA | TRBJ1-1 | TRBV10-3 | NA | TGTGCCATCAGTGAACAGCCTATGACTGAAGCTTTCTTT | CAISEQPMTEAFF
15 | NA | TRBJ2-1 | TRBV7-9 | TRBD1 | TGTGCCAGCAGCCCAGGGACAGGGGTTAAGAATGAGCAGTTCTTC | CASSPGTGVKNEQFF
16 | NA | TRBJ2-3 | TRBV9 | TRBD2 | TGTGCCAGCAGCGTGGGGCGACTAGCGGACACAGATACGCAGTATTTT | CASSVGRLADTDTQYF
13 | NA | TRBJ2-1 | TRBV12-3/TRBV12-4 | NA | TGTGCCAGCAGTTTGACCAGGGACAATGAGCAGTTCTTC | CASSLTRDNEQFF
13 | NA | TRBJ1-1 | TRBV6-1 | TRBD1 | TGTGCCAGCAGTGAACGGGACAGGGGGCGAGCTTTCTTT | CASSERDRGRAFF
12 | NA | TRBJ2-1 | TRBV11-1 | NA | TGTGCCAGCAGCTTACCAGACCAGGGGCAGTTCTTC | CASSLPDQGQFF
12 | NA | TRBJ1-1 | TRBV30 | NA | TGTGCCTGGGGCAGGGAGAACACTGAAGCTTTCTTT | CAWGRENTEAFF
15 | NA | TRBJ1-2 | TRBV19 | TRBD1 | TGTGCCAGTAGTAGACGGGGACAGGGCTTCTATGGCTACACCTTC | CASSRRGQGFYGYTF
16 | NA | TRBJ1-3 | TRBV7-2 | NA | TGTGCCAGCAGCTTAGAACAGGGAATCTTTGGAAACACCATATATTTT | CASSLEQGIFGNTIYF
15 | once | TRBJ1-6 | TRBV6-2/TRBV6-3 | NA | TGTGCCAGCAGCCCCGTAGGGAGCAAAGGTTTACCCCTCCACTTT | CASSPVGSKGLPLHF
16 | NA | TRBJ1-1 | TRBV7-6 | TRBD1 | TGTGCCAGCAGCTTAGACCGGGACAGGGGGGACACTGAAGCTTTCTTT | CASSLDRDRGDTEAFF
15 | NA | TRBJ2-5 | TRBV5-1 | TRBD2 | TGCGCCAGCAGCTTCCTAGCGGGGGCCCAAGAGACCCAGTACTTC | CASSFLAGAQETQYF
15 | NA | TRBJ2-7 | TRBV13 | TRBD1 | TGTGCCAGCAGCTTTGTCGGGACAGGCATCTACGAGCAGTACTTC | CASSFVGTGIYEQYF
14 | NA | TRBJ1-4 | TRBV28 | TRBD1 | TGTGCCAGCAGTTTTGGGACAGATTATGAAAAACTGTTTTTT | CASSFGTDYEKLFF
12 | NA | TRBJ1-1 | TRBV4-3 | NA | TGCGCCAGCAGCCGAGGGAACACTGAAGCTTTCTTT | CASSRGNTEAFF
11 | NA | TRBJ1-1 | TRBV28 | NA | TGTGCCAGCAGTGACACATGGGAAGCTTTCTTT | CASSDTWEAFF